A selection of T cell receptor beta chains follows, all from one sample in a study of T cells in Graves' hyperthyroidism and ophthalmopathy. TCRdb passed the multiplex PCR reads through MiXCR, listing each CDR3 protein once. The top ten clones hold about a sixth of a sample with about 720,000 distinct CDR3 sequences, around 20% of them seen once. The sequencing input was blood. These receptors were obtained from a woman in her forties or fifties with Graves' hyperthyroidism that later progressed to Graves' ophthalmopathy. Both conserved end residues are trimmed from each CDR3. The D gene is left open where the match is weak. Not all rows give a size; the values are once, few, many and, for expanded clones, a class.

>TRBV4-1|NA|TRBJ1-4|few|10
ASSRETGKLF
>TRBV18|NA|TRBJ1-2|NA|13
ASSPQGSGEVGYT
>TRBV18|NA|TRBJ1-1|many|11
ASSPYPNTEAF
>TRBV5-1|TRBD1|TRBJ1-2|NA|14
ASSTGGGQRNYGYT
>TRBV12-3/TRBV12-4|NA|TRBJ1-5|NA|10
ASRSGEQPQH
>TRBV12-3/TRBV12-4|NA|TRBJ2-7|many|10
ASSLSIYEQY
>TRBV10-3|NA|TRBJ2-1|many|11
AISGDFTNEQF
>TRBV28|NA|TRBJ1-4|NA|12
ASSSRIPQEKLF
>TRBV6-1|TRBD1|TRBJ1-2|NA|12
ASSARTGGGGYT
>TRBV30|TRBD1|TRBJ2-3|many|10
AWGTVTDTQY
>TRBV11-2|NA|TRBJ2-1|many|8
ASSANEQF
>TRBV7-6|TRBD2|TRBJ2-2|few|15
ASSLEASGANYGELF
>TRBV4-2|TRBD2|TRBJ2-1|NA|15
ASSQELQRGGYNEQF
>TRBV15|NA|TRBJ1-4|few|10
ATSRTNEKLF
>TRBV27|NA|TRBJ1-2|NA|12
ASRYHRSPYGYT
>TRBV20-1|NA|TRBJ1-5|NA|12
SARGDTINQPQH
>TRBV2|TRBD2|TRBJ2-1|many|16
ARDSTSGGMSSYNEQF
>TRBV6-1|NA|TRBJ1-5|NA|14
ASSEGLPRANQPQH
>TRBV18|NA|TRBJ2-2|NA|13
ASSPIRGDTGELF
>TRBV19|NA|TRBJ1-5|NA|12
ASSKQLRDQPQH
>TRBV20-1|TRBD1|TRBJ2-3|many|12
SVAGTGGTDTQY
>TRBV29-1|NA|TRBJ1-2|NA|10
SVAVGSGGYT
>TRBV9|TRBD1|TRBJ1-4|NA|15
ASSVSTDRGGSEKLF
>TRBV27|NA|TRBJ1-5|few|13
ASSSPGSGNQPQH
>TRBV7-9|NA|TRBJ2-5|NA|12
ASKKTNSQETQY
>TRBV7-9|NA|TRBJ2-1|NA|16
ASSFYSQGFRRYNEQF
>TRBV4-1|TRBD2|TRBJ2-7|many|12
ASSHSGLAYEQY
>TRBV6-2/TRBV6-3|NA|TRBJ1-1|NA|11
ASGRGMNTEAF
>TRBV6-1|NA|TRBJ2-5|many|13
ASSEDPGSGETQY
>TRBV12-3/TRBV12-4|TRBD2|TRBJ2-1|NA|13
ASILLAGGGNEQF
>TRBV2|NA|TRBJ1-6|NA|13
ASSMDVIYNSPLH
>TRBV18|NA|TRBJ2-6|NA|15
ASSPSSSTSGANVLT
>TRBV27|NA|TRBJ1-1|NA|12
ASSPQFMNTEAF
>TRBV5-1|TRBD1|TRBJ2-7|many|13
ASSYRTGSSYEQY
>TRBV11-2|TRBD1|TRBJ2-3|few|10
ASSLPQGAQY
>TRBV20-1|TRBD2|TRBJ2-1|many|11
SAVGGAVYEQF
>TRBV11-2|NA|TRBJ1-1|many|10
ASSLTGGVAF
>TRBV20-1|TRBD1|TRBJ2-2|few|12
SALDRGLVGELF
>TRBV12-3/TRBV12-4|TRBD2|TRBJ2-1|NA|12
ASSRAGGANEQF
>TRBV15|TRBD2|TRBJ2-1|few|14
ATSRDLAGGVDEQF
>TRBV6-5|NA|TRBJ2-2|NA|14
ASSYVLALVAGELF
>TRBV4-1|NA|TRBJ2-7|NA|10
ASSRIQGEQY
>TRBV6-5|NA|TRBJ1-2|few|14
ASSSIGGGPNYGYT
>TRBV2|NA|TRBJ2-7|NA|13
ASTLRGRTGHEQY
>TRBV30|NA|TRBJ1-2|few|10
AWNDRTYGYT
>TRBV29-1|NA|TRBJ1-1|many|12
SVSTTGVNTEAF
>TRBV6-2/TRBV6-3|TRBD2|TRBJ2-2|few|15
ASSYPATSAYTGELF
>TRBV19|NA|TRBJ1-4|NA|9
ASSIREKLF
>TRBV9|NA|TRBJ1-2|few|11
ASSVEGEYGYT
>TRBV11-1|NA|TRBJ1-1|few|13
ASSLVPLAETEAF
>TRBV28|TRBD1|TRBJ2-5|many|14
ASSPRDRPFQETQY
>TRBV3-1|NA|TRBJ1-1|many|13
ASSQDPVPGTEAF
>TRBV3-1|TRBD1|TRBJ2-5|many|14
ASSQDRGQGRETQY
>TRBV30|TRBD1|TRBJ1-4|NA|12
AWSGTGGAEKLF
>TRBV19|NA|TRBJ2-2|few|11
ASSIRAPGELF
>TRBV15|NA|TRBJ1-4|NA|12
ATSREDTNEKLF
>TRBV4-1|NA|TRBJ1-5|NA|13
ASSQVPDSNQPQH
>TRBV7-9|NA|TRBJ1-2|few|13
ASSALRGYNYGYT
>TRBV20-1|TRBD1|TRBJ1-1|many|11
SARVTGDTEAF